What follows are 7 T cell receptor beta chains derived from one specimen sequenced in a study of blood T cell repertoires in COVID-19. The method was immunoSEQ multiplex PCR; TCRdb's version includes in-frame clones alone and lacks a portion of them. The sample has 250,000 to 300,000 clones; around four fifths are singletons. The sequenced sample consisted of peripheral blood. The receptors shown here come from a man aged 60-69 years with acute or convalescent COVID-19.

The rearrangement uses TRBV5-8 and TRBJ1-4; D remains ambiguous. V lost 1 base to trimming and J lost 7 bases, with 11 bases between them. The CDR3 is made up of 14 amino acids. Germline CDR1 reads SGHTS; CDR2 reads YDEGEE. CDR3 in amino acids: CASSLTGGSEKLFF. In DNA, the CDR3 is TGTGCCAGCAGCTTGACTGGAGGTAGTGAAAAACTGTTTTTT.

The V gene is TRBV19, the J gene TRBJ2-7; D unclear. Germline CDR1 is LNHDA and CDR2 is SQIVND (reference sequence). CDR3 length equals 14 residues. The ends were cut back, 0 bases at V and 6 bases at J, with 12 bases in the middle. CDR3 amino acids: CASSIDPTFGEQYF. In DNA, the CDR3 is TGTGCCAGTAGTATAGATCCGACTTTCGGCGAGCAGTACTTC.

This clone has a handful of counts. The CDR3 coding sequence is TGTGCCTGGAGCGGGACAGGGGGAGTCTGGAACACTGAAGCTTTCTTT. Its protein product is CAWSGTGGVWNTEAFF. The chain uses TRBV30 and TRBJ1-1; 11 bases agree with TRBD1. CDR1 and CDR2 from the germline V gene are GTSNPN and SVGIG (reference sequence). CDR3 length equals 16 residues. After removal of 3 bases from V and 1 base from J, the junction contained 7 bases not matched to a gene.

This clone has only one observation. This rearrangement joins TRBV10-3 to TRBJ1-1, with a tentative D call TRBD1 (6 bases). Trimming stripped 6 bases from V and 4 bases from J, with 15 bases between. Germline CDR1 is ENHRY and CDR2 is SYGVKD. The CDR3 has 14 residues. CDR3: CAISTQGMATEAFF. Here the CDR3 DNA reads TGTGCCATCAGCACGCAGGGGATGGCCACTGAAGCTTTCTTT.

The chain combines TRBV3-1 (or the pseudogene TRBV3-2) with TRBJ2-1; 7 bases line up with TRBD2. V was pared by 1 base and J by 6 bases, with 3 bases of the junction left unmatched. This CDR3 is built from 14 residues. The germline gives CDR1 LGHDT, CDR2 YNNKEL (reference sequence). The CDR3 DNA sequence: TGTGCCAGCAGCCAAGCCGGGGAGGGCAATGAGCAGTTCTTC. Residues: CASSQAGEGNEQFF.

The chain has TRBV19 and TRBJ2-7, with TRBD1 identical over 11 bases. Germline CDR1 LNHDA, CDR2 SQIVND (reference sequence). V shed 10 bases and J 2 bases; nucleotides not matched to a gene: 4. There are 13 residues in the CDR3. The CDR3 loop reads CATGQGAAYEQYF. CDR3 in DNA: TGTGCCACCGGACAGGGGGCGGCCTACGAGCAGTACTTC.

This sequence joins TRBV4-2 and TRBJ2-7; 7 nucleotides match TRBD1. The CDR3 consists of 16 residues. J was trimmed by 5 bases and V by 3 bases; bases with no gene match: 13. The germline V gene encodes CDR1 LGHNA and CDR2 YNFKEQ. The CDR3 reads CASSQDLRQGRDEQYF. The CDR3 coding sequence is TGTGCCAGCAGCCAGGACCTTAGACAGGGTAGGGACGAGCAGTACTTC.